One sample yielded the 4 T cell receptor beta chains listed below, sequenced in a study of blood T cell repertoires in COVID-19. Sequencing used immunoSEQ multiplex PCR; TCRdb keeps in-frame clones, though not all of them. The data contain 240,000 or so clones, approximately 83% of them singletons. The sequencing input was PBMCs or T cells enriched from blood (not recorded which). These receptors were collected from a woman aged 40 to 55 with acute COVID-19.

V is TRBV11-2 and J is TRBJ1-1; 7 nucleotides align to TRBD1. Germline trimming cut 5 bases from V and 3 bases from J; bases unmatched to any gene: 6. CDR1 SGHAT and CDR2 FQNNGV come from the germline V gene. The CDR3 has 14 amino acids. The CDR3 sequence is CASSGQERYTEAFF. For the CDR3, the DNA is TGTGCCAGCAGCGGACAGGAAAGATACACTGAAGCTTTCTTT.

The chain links TRBV5-6 to TRBJ2-5; D gene unclear. CDR1 is SGHDT and CDR2 is YYEEEE in the germline V gene. V lost 0 bases and J lost 0, with 6 bases in between. This CDR3 is built from 14 residues. DNA of the CDR3: TGTGCCAGCAGCTTGGGAGGAAACCAAGAGACCCAGTACTTC. Translated: CASSLGGNQETQYF.

This chain uses TRBV27 with TRBJ2-7; perhaps TRBD1 as D (6 bases). V lost 3 bases to trimming and J lost 1 base, with 13 bases between them. This CDR3 is built from 15 residues. In germline, CDR1 is MNHEY, CDR2 SMNVEV (reference sequence). The CDR3 loop reads CASSFLGAPSYEQYF. Written as DNA, the CDR3 is TGTGCCAGCAGTTTTTTGGGGGCCCCGTCCTACGAGCAGTACTTC.

This chain uses TRBV6-2 or TRBV6-3 with TRBJ1-4, with TRBD1 matching over 9 bases. Unmatched junction bases numbered 4, after V lost 6 bases and J lost 8 bases. This CDR3 comprises 13 residues. Germline CDR1 MNHEY, CDR2 SVGEGT. The CDR3 region is CASSRTGEEKLFF. The CDR3 DNA reads as TGTGCCAGCAGCAGGACAGGGGAGGAAAAACTGTTTTTT.